The clone carrying this TCR beta chain is a singleton in its sample. What it recognizes is unknown. The data were taken from a study of CD8 T cells in Susac syndrome. Points from the study as a whole: A relatively small number of individuals underwent TCR sequencing and HLA analysis. Clonal expansion was absent from the CD4+ T cell repertoires in Susac syndrome.

The V gene lost 8 bases and the J gene lost 7 bases, with 15 bases spanning the gap. CDR1 is LNHDA, CDR2 SQIVND, per germline (reference sequence). This CDR3 has 13 residues. CD8+ and CD4+ T cells were negatively isolated; TEMRA cells were FACS-enriched. With random hexamers, reverse transcription was performed on roughly 0.45 to 1 ug of RNA. MiXCR was run by TCRdb on the immunoSEQ multiplex PCR reads, yielding one entry per CDR3 protein. The table includes around 200,000 distinct CDR3 sequences, 95% detected once. The chain links TRBV19 to TRBJ1-5; the D is unclear. Sequenced material: CD4+ T cells from PBMCs. This TCR derives from a human donor with Susac syndrome. CDR3 in DNA: TGTGCCAGTGCCTATATCGGAGCGCAGCCCCAGCATTTT. As protein: CASAYIGAQPQHF.